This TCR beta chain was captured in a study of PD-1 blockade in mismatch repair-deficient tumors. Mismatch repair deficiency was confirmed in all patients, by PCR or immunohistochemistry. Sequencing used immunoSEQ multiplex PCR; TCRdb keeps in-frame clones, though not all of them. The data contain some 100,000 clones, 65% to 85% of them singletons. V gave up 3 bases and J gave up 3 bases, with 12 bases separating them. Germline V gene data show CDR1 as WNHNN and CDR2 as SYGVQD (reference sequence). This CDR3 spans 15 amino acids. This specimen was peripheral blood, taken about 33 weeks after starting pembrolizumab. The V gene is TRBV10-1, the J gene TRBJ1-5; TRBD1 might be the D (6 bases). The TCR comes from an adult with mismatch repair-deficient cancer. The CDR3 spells CASSEGTGINQPQHF. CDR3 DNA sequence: TGCGCCAGCAGTGAAGGCACAGGGATCAATCAGCCCCAGCATTTT.